This TCR beta chain was recovered during a study of cytomegalovirus exposure and HLA in healthy donors. Study outcomes and limitations: In a later analysis, the majority of CMV-associated beta chains seemingly showed HLA restriction. Reports showed the classifier diagnosing cytomegalovirus status with high specificity and sensitivity. Rare sequences made up most TCRs, while some public TCRs were found in many donors.

In the case of this clone: The antigen is not known.

Use of 60 Vbeta and 13 Jbeta primers characterized the PCR. TCRdb's table, derived via immunoSEQ multiplex PCR, lists solely in-frame clones and lacks some. The sample carries under 300,000 clones, roughly four fifths recorded once. Germline V gives CDR1 SGHTA, CDR2 FQGTGA. V trimming: 0 bases; J trimming: 2 bases; junction bases outside the gene matches: 7. The CDR3 loop spans 17 amino acids. This receptor was identified in a woman aged 40-49 years in good health and CMV-seropositive. Sequences were obtained from PBMCs. This rearrangement joins TRBV7-3 to TRBJ2-3; 8 bases fit TRBD2. This CDR3 reads CASSLTLRGADTDTQYF. The CDR3 DNA sequence: TGTGCCAGCAGCTTAACGTTGCGGGGGGCGGACACAGATACGCAGTATTTT.